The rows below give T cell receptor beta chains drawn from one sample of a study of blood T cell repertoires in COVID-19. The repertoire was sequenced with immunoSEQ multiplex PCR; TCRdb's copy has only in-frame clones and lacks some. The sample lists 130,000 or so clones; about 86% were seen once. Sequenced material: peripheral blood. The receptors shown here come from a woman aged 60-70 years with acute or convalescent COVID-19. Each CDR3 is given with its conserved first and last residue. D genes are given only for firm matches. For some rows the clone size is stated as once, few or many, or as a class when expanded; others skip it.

CDR3nt: TGTGCCAGCAGCGTAAGGGAGGATGAAAAACTGTTTTTT; CDR3aa: CASSVREDEKLFF; d_gene: -; v_gene: TRBV9; j_gene: TRBJ1-4; abundance: -
CDR3nt: TGTGCCAGCAATCTACCCGCGAGGGTTTGGGCCTCCTACGAGCAGTACTTC; CDR3aa: CASNLPARVWASYEQYF; d_gene: -; v_gene: TRBV27; j_gene: TRBJ2-7; abundance: -
CDR3nt: TGTGCCAGTAGTATGAACAGGGTAGGAAATCAGCCCCAGCATTTT; CDR3aa: CASSMNRVGNQPQHF; d_gene: -; v_gene: TRBV19; j_gene: TRBJ1-5; abundance: -
CDR3nt: TGTGCCAGCACCACCCCGGGTCAAGCCTACGAGCAGTACTTC; CDR3aa: CASTTPGQAYEQYF; d_gene: -; v_gene: TRBV6-5; j_gene: TRBJ2-7; abundance: -
CDR3nt: TGTGCCAGCAGTTATGGGGGGGCCTACTCTGGGGCCAACGTCCTGACTTTC; CDR3aa: CASSYGGAYSGANVLTF; d_gene: -; v_gene: TRBV6-2/TRBV6-3; j_gene: TRBJ2-6; abundance: -
CDR3nt: TGCAGCGCCATAACAGGGGACAGCAACATTCAGTACTTC; CDR3aa: CSAITGDSNIQYF; d_gene: TRBD1; v_gene: TRBV29-1; j_gene: TRBJ2-4; abundance: -
CDR3nt: TGTGCCAGTACCCTGGGGGGGAATGAGCAGTTCTTC; CDR3aa: CASTLGGNEQFF; d_gene: TRBD2; v_gene: TRBV19; j_gene: TRBJ2-1; abundance: -
CDR3nt: TGTGCCAGCAGGGGACAGAGGAACAATCAGCCCCAGCATTTT; CDR3aa: CASRGQRNNQPQHF; d_gene: TRBD1; v_gene: TRBV28; j_gene: TRBJ1-5; abundance: -
CDR3nt: TGTGCCAGCAGCAAAGTTCGGGGACAGACATATAGCAATCAGCCCCAGCATTTT; CDR3aa: CASSKVRGQTYSNQPQHF; d_gene: -; v_gene: TRBV21-1; j_gene: TRBJ1-5; abundance: -
CDR3nt: TGTGCCAGCAGTTTATCGGCTAGCCGCAAGGTAGATACGCAGTATTTT; CDR3aa: CASSLSASRKVDTQYF; d_gene: -; v_gene: TRBV28; j_gene: TRBJ2-3; abundance: once
CDR3nt: TGCAGCTTCCACCGAGGGACAGACGGAGAGACCCAGTACTTC; CDR3aa: CSFHRGTDGETQYF; d_gene: TRBD1; v_gene: TRBV29-1; j_gene: TRBJ2-5; abundance: -
CDR3nt: TGTGCCAGCACCCACGACAGTCAGCCCCAGCATTTT; CDR3aa: CASTHDSQPQHF; d_gene: -; v_gene: TRBV5-8; j_gene: TRBJ1-5; abundance: -
CDR3nt: TGTGCCAGCAGCTACGCCCCGGACACCTTGAACACTGAAGCTTTCTTT; CDR3aa: CASSYAPDTLNTEAFF; d_gene: -; v_gene: TRBV6-5; j_gene: TRBJ1-1; abundance: -
CDR3nt: TGTGCCAGCAGCTTGTTCAGGGGAGTAGACGAGCAGTACTTC; CDR3aa: CASSLFRGVDEQYF; d_gene: -; v_gene: TRBV5-6; j_gene: TRBJ2-7; abundance: -
CDR3nt: TGTGCCAGCAGCTTAGAGGTGAGAGGTCGAGAGCAGTACTTC; CDR3aa: CASSLEVRGREQYF; d_gene: -; v_gene: TRBV7-2; j_gene: TRBJ2-7; abundance: -
CDR3nt: TGCGCCAGCAGCTTCTTGCCAGGATTAGAGACCCAGTACTTC; CDR3aa: CASSFLPGLETQYF; d_gene: -; v_gene: TRBV5-1; j_gene: TRBJ2-5; abundance: -
CDR3nt: TGTGCCAGTAAGGACATCTCTGGGGCCAACGTCCTGACTTTC; CDR3aa: CASKDISGANVLTF; d_gene: -; v_gene: TRBV19; j_gene: TRBJ2-6; abundance: -
CDR3nt: TGTGCCAGCAGCAAAGCGCTAGACAGGAAAAGGGCCTACGAGCAGTACTTC; CDR3aa: CASSKALDRKRAYEQYF; d_gene: -; v_gene: TRBV21-1; j_gene: TRBJ2-7; abundance: -
CDR3nt: TGTGCCAGCTCACCAGAGTCATCGGGGAGAGACTATGGCTACACCTTC; CDR3aa: CASSPESSGRDYGYTF; d_gene: -; v_gene: TRBV18; j_gene: TRBJ1-2; abundance: -
CDR3nt: TGTGCCAGCAGTGAAGACAGGGGCAATGAGCAGTTCTTC; CDR3aa: CASSEDRGNEQFF; d_gene: TRBD1; v_gene: TRBV6-1; j_gene: TRBJ2-1; abundance: -
CDR3nt: TGCGCCAGCAGCTGGGGACTGCGGGGCAGCCCAAACACAGATACGCAGTATTTT; CDR3aa: CASSWGLRGSPNTDTQYF; d_gene: -; v_gene: TRBV5-1; j_gene: TRBJ2-3; abundance: -
CDR3nt: TGCAGCGTTAGCGGGGGGCGGTACGAGCAGTACTTC; CDR3aa: CSVSGGRYEQYF; d_gene: TRBD2; v_gene: TRBV29-1; j_gene: TRBJ2-7; abundance: once
CDR3nt: TGTGCCTGGAGGGCCCACAGGGGGGATAGGTACAATGAGCAGTTCTTC; CDR3aa: CAWRAHRGDRYNEQFF; d_gene: TRBD1; v_gene: TRBV30; j_gene: TRBJ2-1; abundance: -
CDR3nt: TGCGCCAGCAGCTTGGACAGGGCCTACAATGAGCAGTTCTTC; CDR3aa: CASSLDRAYNEQFF; d_gene: -; v_gene: TRBV5-1; j_gene: TRBJ2-1; abundance: -
CDR3nt: TGTGCCAGTAGTACCGGACAGGGGGCGGTTCAGCCCCAGCATTTT; CDR3aa: CASSTGQGAVQPQHF; d_gene: TRBD1; v_gene: TRBV19; j_gene: TRBJ1-5; abundance: -
CDR3nt: TGTGCCAGCAGAACTAGCGTGGAGACCCAGTACTTC; CDR3aa: CASRTSVETQYF; d_gene: TRBD2; v_gene: TRBV7-2; j_gene: TRBJ2-5; abundance: once
CDR3nt: TGTGCCAGCAGTCCCGGGGGGGGCTGGATTGCTTTCTTT; CDR3aa: CASSPGGGWIAFF; d_gene: -; v_gene: TRBV11-3; j_gene: TRBJ1-1; abundance: -
CDR3nt: TGCGCCAGCAGCTTGGGGACAGGTTACACCGGGGAGCTGTTTTTT; CDR3aa: CASSLGTGYTGELFF; d_gene: TRBD1; v_gene: TRBV5-1; j_gene: TRBJ2-2; abundance: -
CDR3nt: TGTGCCAGCAGTGATTGGCAGGGGGCGGGGAACTATGGCTACACCTTC; CDR3aa: CASSDWQGAGNYGYTF; d_gene: TRBD1; v_gene: TRBV2; j_gene: TRBJ1-2; abundance: -
CDR3nt: TGTGCCATCAGTGAGTCAAGGGGAAGGGTGTCACCCCTCCACTTT; CDR3aa: CAISESRGRVSPLHF; d_gene: -; v_gene: TRBV10-3; j_gene: TRBJ1-6; abundance: -
CDR3nt: TGCGCCAGCAGCTTGGGAGACTCTGGAAACACCATATATTTT; CDR3aa: CASSLGDSGNTIYF; d_gene: -; v_gene: TRBV5-1; j_gene: TRBJ1-3; abundance: once
CDR3nt: TGTGCCTTGGGCCTTTCCTACGAGCAGTACTTC; CDR3aa: CALGLSYEQYF; d_gene: -; v_gene: TRBV30; j_gene: TRBJ2-7; abundance: -
CDR3nt: TGTGCCATGACCAGACTGTTGAACACTGAAGCTTTCTTT; CDR3aa: CAMTRLLNTEAFF; d_gene: -; v_gene: TRBV30; j_gene: TRBJ1-1; abundance: -
CDR3nt: TGTGCCAGCAGCTTAGCTTTGGGACAAAAGTACTTC; CDR3aa: CASSLALGQKYF; d_gene: -; v_gene: TRBV7-2; j_gene: TRBJ2-7; abundance: once
CDR3nt: TGTGCCACCAGTGACCCGGGGAGGGGGGTTACGCAGTATTTT; CDR3aa: CATSDPGRGVTQYF; d_gene: -; v_gene: TRBV24-1; j_gene: TRBJ2-3; abundance: -
CDR3nt: TGCGCCAGCAGCCAAGATTGGGCGGGAGGCAATTCACCCCTCCACTTT; CDR3aa: CASSQDWAGGNSPLHF; d_gene: -; v_gene: TRBV4-1; j_gene: TRBJ1-6; abundance: -